The text below deals with one TCR beta chain. The data were taken from a study of blood T cell repertoires in COVID-19. The overall study: Samples taken during acute and convalescent COVID-19 were collected in the United States, Italy and Spain.

The CDR3 extends over 14 amino acids. Germline CDR1 MDHEN, CDR2 SYDVKM. V shed 7 bases and J shed 1 base, with 14 bases lying between them. Study processing details: Reference gene primers were amplified, and this amplification served to estimate nucleated cell counts. Measured with immunoSEQ multiplex PCR; TCRdb has only the in-frame clones, and not every one. D and trimming were read from the DNA, whereas the V and J calls and clone size are those reported in that table. The sample holds some 220,000 clones, around 80% seen once. Sequenced material: peripheral blood. The chain links TRBV28 to TRBJ2-7, with TRBD1 as a possible D gene (7 bases). This TCR was sampled from a human donor in a cohort sampled during active COVID-19. The CDR3 spells CASTPAGQSYEQYF. The CDR3 bases are TGTGCCAGCACGCCGGCGGGACAGTCCTACGAGCAGTACTTC.